Detailed here is one T cell receptor (beta chain). This entry is derived from a study of CD8+ T cells in alopecia areata. The treatment here: oral pan-JAK inhibitor, 5-10 mg twice daily. V shed 0 bases and J shed 1 base, with 7 bases lying between them. Germline CDR1 and CDR2: LGHNA and YSLEER. The CDR3 runs to 15 residues. cDNA reverse transcribed from extracted RNA served as the sequencing template. Profiling relied on immunoSEQ multiplex PCR, and the TCRdb table lists in-frame clones only, not all of them. This table has hundreds of thousands of clones, over 45% appearing once. The sequence derives from a human donor with alopecia areata. The sequences come from CD4+ T cells sorted from blood, collected at approximately week 51, from a patient treated with tofacitinib. This sequence joins TRBV4-3 and TRBJ1-5; D not resolved. The CDR3 here is CASSQEKTSNQPQHF. In nucleotides, the CDR3 is TGCGCCAGCAGCCAAGAAAAGACAAGCAATCAGCCCCAGCATTTT.